The 25 T cell receptor beta chains reported below all come from one sample, sequenced in a study of blood T cell repertoires in COVID-19. The protocol was immunoSEQ multiplex PCR, while the TCRdb copy is restricted to in-frame clones and leaves out a portion. The sample includes some 150,000 clones, approximately 84% of them seen just once. The sequencing input was peripheral blood. Every receptor here comes from a human donor in a cohort sampled during active COVID-19.

CDR3 region: CASSPGTSGGRADTQYF. The CDR3 nucleotides read TGTGCCAGTAGTCCGGGGACTAGCGGGGGTCGGGCAGATACGCAGTATTTT. The chain recombines TRBV19 with TRBJ2-3; 14 bases fit TRBD2. There are 17 residues in the CDR3. Germline CDR1 reads LNHDA; CDR2 reads SQIVND (reference sequence). V lost 5 bases, J lost 4 bases, and 8 bases stayed unmatched.

The V call is TRBV7-9, the J call TRBJ1-1; no reliable D call. The CDR3 runs to 14 residues. V was pared by 5 bases and J by 1 base, with 11 bases between. CDR1 and CDR2 (germline): SEHNR, FQNEAQ (reference sequence). The CDR3 region is CASSEPTENTEAFF. For the CDR3, the DNA is TGTGCCAGCAGCGAACCAACAGAGAACACTGAAGCTTTCTTT.

Turning to this clone: The identical CDR3 is also encoded by other nucleotide sequences in the sample. The chain recombines TRBV5-4 with TRBJ1-2, with D unresolved. Trimming shortened V by 0 bases and J by 6 bases, and 9 bases separated the two germline ends. CDR1 is SGHNT and CDR2 is YYREEE in the germline V gene (reference sequence). The CDR3 has 13 amino acids. The CDR3 nucleotides are TGTGCCAGCAGCTTGGCAGGATCCGATGGCTACACCTTC. Its protein is CASSLAGSDGYTF.

The chain uses TRBV9 and TRBJ2-7, with 7 nucleotides matching TRBD1. From germline, CDR1 is SGDLS and CDR2 YYNGEE. Trimming cost V 2 bases and J 3 bases; bases outside gene matches: 5. The length of the CDR3 is 14 residues. The CDR3 region is CASSVGGQHYEQYF. CDR3 DNA sequence: TGTGCCAGCAGCGTTGGGGGACAGCACTACGAGCAGTACTTC.

The DNA for the CDR3 is TGTGCCAGCAGCTTAGACGGCGGTGAAAGCTCCTACGAGCAGTACTTC. Residues: CASSLDGGESSYEQYF. J is TRBJ2-7 and V is TRBV7-2; no clear D gene. The CDR3 sequence is 16 residues long. V was pared by 1 base and J by 0 bases, with 13 bases between. Germline CDR1 SGHTA, CDR2 FQGNSA.

The rearrangement joins TRBV24-1 to TRBJ1-2; D is unresolved. V was shortened by 5 bases and J by 4 bases, with 10 bases between the two germline ends. The CDR3 sequence is 13 residues long. Germline lookup yields CDR1 KGHDR and CDR2 SFDVKD. The CDR3 spells CATSGGSLYGYTF. The CDR3 DNA is TGTGCCACCAGTGGCGGTTCTCTCTATGGCTACACCTTC.

The chain employs TRBV29-1 and TRBJ2-3; a possible D gene is TRBD2 (5 bases). Germline values: CDR1 SQVTM, CDR2 ANQGSEA. The V gene lost 7 bases and the J gene lost 2 bases, with 16 bases spanning the gap. The CDR3 is 14 amino acids. The CDR3 coding sequence is TGCAGCGCCATGGGAGCGGTCTTCACAGATACGCAGTATTTT. Residues: CSAMGAVFTDTQYF.

This clone was recorded a few times. The chain carries TRBV5-1 and TRBJ2-1, with TRBD1 matching over 10 bases. CDR1 is SGHRS and CDR2 is YFSETQ in the germline V gene. The CDR3 covers 15 residues. Germline trimming cut 4 bases from V and 4 bases from J; bases unmatched to any gene: 5. Written as DNA, the CDR3 is TGCGCCAGCAGCCTTCGGACAGGGGGTTACAATGAGCAGTTCTTC. Protein: CASSLRTGGYNEQFF.

The CDR3 nucleotides are TGTGCCAGTAGTTCCACCTGGACAGGTCCGAATCAGCCCCAGCATTTT. This sequence encodes CASSSTWTGPNQPQHF. The rearrangement uses TRBV19 and TRBJ1-5; 7 bases fit TRBD1. Germline V gives CDR1 LNHDA, CDR2 SQIVND (reference sequence). The V gene end was trimmed by 5 bases and the J gene end by 4 bases; junction bases not matched to a gene: 11. The CDR3 is 16 amino acids. Filled out from reference TRBV19 and TRBJ1-5, the complete variable domain reads DGGITQSPKYLFRKEGQNVTLSCEQNLNHDAMYWYRQDPGQGLRLIYYSQIVNDFQKGDIAEGYSVSREKKESFPLTVTSAQKNPTAFYLCASSSTWTGPNQPQHFGDGTRLSIL.

J is TRBJ1-5 and V is TRBV28; D is possibly TRBD1 (6 bases). V was cut by 8 bases and J by 4 bases, with 15 bases left in between. The CDR3 sequence is 14 residues long. In germline, CDR1 is MDHEN, CDR2 SYDVKM. The CDR3 nucleotides read TGTGCCAGCTCCGACAGGAAGGGGAATCAGCCCCAGCATTTT. Translating it yields CASSDRKGNQPQHF. The full variable domain, in which reference TRBV28 and TRBJ1-5 provide the parts outside the CDR3, is DVKVTQSSRYLVKRTGEKVFLECVQDMDHENMFWYRQDPGLGLRLIYFSYDVKMKEKGDIPEGYSVSREKKERFSLILESASTNQTSMYLCASSDRKGNQPQHFGDGTRLSIL.

This clone was seen once. The V gene is TRBV5-1, the J gene TRBJ1-2; TRBD1 matches at 7 bases. J gave up 1 base and V 4 bases, and 7 bases lay outside the gene matches. This CDR3 spans 15 amino acids. In germline, CDR1 is SGHRS, CDR2 YFSETQ. The chain's CDR3 is CASSPQTGINYGYTF. CDR3 sequence (DNA): TGCGCCAGCAGCCCCCAGACAGGGATTAACTATGGCTACACCTTC.

This sequence joins TRBV3-1 (or the pseudogene TRBV3-2) and TRBJ1-2; TRBD1 matches at 7 bases. V lost 3 bases, J lost 4 bases, and 11 bases stayed unmatched. This CDR3 spans 16 amino acids. Germline V lookup: CDR1 LGHDT, CDR2 YNNKEL (reference sequence). The CDR3: CASSQGQSTSTYGYTF. In nucleotides, the CDR3 is TGTGCCAGCAGCCAGGGACAGTCGACTTCTACCTATGGCTACACCTTC.

This clone was detected once. This rearrangement joins TRBV6-2 or TRBV6-3 to TRBJ1-5; 10 bases agree with TRBD1. Germline CDR1 reads MNHEY; CDR2 reads SVGEGT. Unmatched junction bases numbered 13, after V lost 2 bases and J lost 0 bases. The CDR3 contains 20 residues. The DNA for the CDR3 is TGTGCCAGCAGTTACCCATCGGGGACAGGGGCTTCTTTTAGCAATCAGCCCCAGCATTTT. This gives the protein CASSYPSGTGASFSNQPQHF.

The CDR3 spells CASSPRQGYEKLFF. CDR3 nucleotide sequence: TGTGCCAGTAGTCCTCGACAGGGGTATGAAAAACTGTTTTTT. The chain uses TRBV19 and TRBJ1-4; 8 positions agree with TRBD1. V lost 5 bases, J lost 6 bases, and 5 bases stayed unmatched. Germline V gene data show CDR1 as LNHDA and CDR2 as SQIVND (reference sequence). The length of the CDR3 is 14 residues.

The J gene is TRBJ1-6, the V gene TRBV28; D possibly corresponds to TRBD1 (5 bases). Trimming pared 0 bases from V and 0 bases from J, leaving 15 bases between. Germline-derived CDR1 and CDR2 are MDHEN and SYDVKM. The CDR3 extends over 19 amino acids. This chain's CDR3 is CASSLWTVETSSYNSPLHF. The DNA for the CDR3 is TGTGCCAGCAGTTTATGGACAGTAGAGACGAGCTCCTATAATTCACCCCTCCACTTT. Full variable domain (missing parts from reference TRBV28 and TRBJ1-6): DVKVTQSSRYLVKRTGEKVFLECVQDMDHENMFWYRQDPGLGLRLIYFSYDVKMKEKGDIPEGYSVSREKKERFSLILESASTNQTSMYLCASSLWTVETSSYNSPLHFGNGTRLTVT.

This clone has just a few counts. This chain links TRBV2 with TRBJ2-7, with D maybe TRBD2 (5 bases). Germline CDR1 reads SNHLY; CDR2 reads FYNNEI. The CDR3 totals 12 residues. Trimming took 9 bases from V and 0 from J, leaving 9 bases between them. The CDR3 spells CASTRDSYEQYF. In nucleotides, the CDR3 is TGTGCCAGTACCCGGGACTCCTACGAGCAGTACTTC.

The chain joins TRBV4-1 to TRBJ2-7; D gene unclear. Germline V gives CDR1 MGHRA, CDR2 YSYEKL. The CDR3 is 15 residues long. V was clipped by 2 bases and J by 1 base, with 12 bases between them. The CDR3 nucleotides are TGCGCCAGCAGCCAATCCCGGGTTCCTTCCTACGAGCAGTACTTC. This gives the protein CASSQSRVPSYEQYF.

The chain has TRBV6-1 and TRBJ2-5; 9 positions match TRBD2. This CDR3 is 18 amino acids long. Per germline, CDR1 MNHNS and CDR2 SASEGT. V was pared by 1 base and J by 5 bases, with 14 bases of the junction left unmatched. The CDR3, as DNA: TGTGCCAGCAGTGAAGGGCGGACTAGCGAATCAATGGGGGAGACCCAGTACTTC. Its protein product is CASSEGRTSESMGETQYF.

The chain combines TRBV4-1 with TRBJ1-5, with TRBD1 matching over 8 bases. After removal of 0 bases from V and 5 bases from J, the junction contained 6 bases not matched to a gene. This CDR3 contains 16 residues. Germline values: CDR1 MGHRA, CDR2 YSYEKL. The CDR3 loop reads CASSQDYRGSDQPQHF. The CDR3 DNA reads as TGCGCCAGCAGCCAAGATTACAGGGGGAGCGATCAGCCCCAGCATTTT.

V usage is TRBV11-2 and J usage is TRBJ1-4; the D gene is possibly TRBD1 (6 bases). This CDR3 has 14 residues. Germline V gene lookup returns CDR1 SGHAT and CDR2 FQNNGV. The V and J ends lost 4 bases and 7 bases respectively, with 13 bases between them. DNA for the CDR3: TGTGCCAGCAGCTCACCAAGGGGGGGTGAAAAACTGTTTTTT. This encodes CASSSPRGGEKLFF.

This clone was seen a few times. J is TRBJ2-7 and V is TRBV10-1, with 9 nucleotides matching TRBD1. Germline V gene lookup returns CDR1 WNHNN and CDR2 SYGVQD (reference sequence). V was pared by 4 bases and J by 5 bases, with 9 bases of the junction left unmatched. This CDR3 spans 15 amino acids. CDR3 nucleotide sequence: TGCGCCAGCAGTGCGATAAGGACAGGGGTACACGAGCAGTACTTC. Amino acid sequence: CASSAIRTGVHEQYF.

J is TRBJ2-5 and V is TRBV14; D is possibly TRBD1 (6 bases). Germline CDR1 SGHDN, CDR2 FVKESK. This CDR3 contains 15 residues. The V end lost 3 bases, the J end lost 4 bases, and 15 bases lay between the germline ends. CDR3 amino acids: CASSQRVPGAETQYF. The CDR3, as DNA: TGTGCCAGCAGCCAGAGGGTTCCAGGGGCAGAGACCCAGTACTTC.

V gene TRBV18 combines with J gene TRBJ1-1; D might be TRBD1 (5 bases). The germline V and J ends were trimmed by 3 bases and 1 base, with 15 bases remaining between them. The CDR3 is 16 residues long. Germline V gene sequence: CDR1 KGHSH, CDR2 LQKENI. CDR3 DNA: TGTGCCAGCTCACCGCAGGGCGGGGGACCGAACACTGAAGCTTTCTTT. It codes for CASSPQGGGPNTEAFF.

This clone was observed a handful of times. The chain recombines TRBV10-1 with TRBJ1-2, with 7 positions matching TRBD1. Germline values: CDR1 WNHNN, CDR2 SYGVQD (reference sequence). CDR3 length equals 14 residues. V trimming: 0 bases; J trimming: 6 bases; junction bases outside the gene matches: 4. CDR3 loop: CASSESRDRDGYTF. In DNA, the CDR3 is TGCGCCAGCAGTGAGTCGAGAGACAGGGATGGCTACACCTTC.

This rearrangement joins TRBV2 to TRBJ2-7; TRBD2 agrees at 9 bases. V dropped 5 bases and J dropped 1; count of bases not matched to a gene: 15. The germline V gene has CDR1 SNHLY and CDR2 FYNNEI. The CDR3 sequence is 18 residues long. The CDR3 nucleotides are TGTGCCAGCAGTCAATTGGGTGGGACTAGCCGACCATCCTACGAGCAGTACTTC. Translated, it gives CASSQLGGTSRPSYEQYF.